These T cell receptor beta chains were read from a single sample in a study of blood T cell repertoires in COVID-19. TCRdb's table, derived via immunoSEQ multiplex PCR, lists solely in-frame clones and lacks some. The sample contains some 120,000 clones, 60% to 80% of which appear only once. Sample: peripheral blood. The receptors were sampled from a human donor in a cohort sampled during active COVID-19. Both conserved end residues are part of each CDR3. A D gene is named only where the DNA matches it firmly. Some rows mark clone size as missing; the rest say once, few, many or name a class of expanded clone.

V gene	J gene	clone size	D gene	CDR3 protein	CDR3 DNA
TRBV11-2	TRBJ2-7	NA	TRBD2	CASRTSGRSHEQYF	TGTGCCAGCAGAACTAGCGGGAGGTCCCACGAGCAGTACTTC
TRBV6-6	TRBJ1-2	NA	NA	CASSSADSPRGYTF	TGTGCCAGCAGTTCCGCGGACAGCCCTCGGGGCTACACCTTC
TRBV27	TRBJ2-7	few	NA	CASSHGQYEQYF	TGTGCCAGCAGCCATGGGCAGTACGAGCAGTACTTC
TRBV3-1/TRBV3-2	TRBJ2-7	few	TRBD1	CASSPDRGYEQYF	TGTGCCAGCAGCCCCGACAGGGGTTACGAGCAGTACTTC
TRBV6-2/TRBV6-3	TRBJ2-7	few	NA	CASSRLVAGYEQYF	TGTGCCAGCAGTAGGTTAGTGGCAGGCTACGAGCAGTACTTC
TRBV7-2	TRBJ2-7	NA	NA	CASDWGTDSYEQYF	TGTGCCAGCGACTGGGGGACTGACTCCTACGAGCAGTACTTC
TRBV6-5	TRBJ2-7	NA	TRBD1	CASSNRGLYEQYF	TGTGCCAGCAGTAACAGGGGGCTCTACGAGCAGTACTTC
TRBV18	TRBJ1-2	few	NA	CASSPTESYGYTF	TGTGCCAGCTCACCCACGGAGAGCTATGGCTACACCTTC
TRBV5-1	TRBJ2-7	NA	TRBD1	CASSFGTGTGTTEQYF	TGCGCCAGCAGCTTTGGGACCGGGACAGGCACCACCGAGCAGTACTTC
TRBV19	TRBJ2-1	NA	TRBD2	CASSMVSGGSYNEQFF	TGTGCCAGTAGTATGGTCAGCGGGGGCTCTTACAATGAGCAGTTCTTC
TRBV21-1	TRBJ2-7	once	NA	CASSKTLAGPMAYEQYF	TGTGCCAGCAGCAAAACACTAGCGGGACCCATGGCCTACGAGCAGTACTTC
TRBV10-3	TRBJ1-1	NA	NA	CAISESRQNTEAFF	TGTGCCATCAGTGAGAGCAGGCAGAACACTGAAGCTTTCTTT
TRBV30	TRBJ1-3	NA	TRBD1	CAWNRDSAFGNTIYF	TGTGCCTGGAATCGGGACAGCGCCTTTGGAAACACCATATATTTT
TRBV12-5	TRBJ2-5	NA	TRBD2	CASGPPSGGITETQYF	TGTGCTAGTGGTCCCCCTAGCGGGGGGATAACCGAGACCCAGTACTTC
TRBV9	TRBJ1-4	NA	NA	CASSGTGPNEKLFF	TGTGCCAGCAGCGGAACAGGGCCTAATGAAAAACTGTTTTTT
TRBV5-8	TRBJ2-1	NA	NA	CASSSGGHNEQFF	TGTGCCAGCAGCTCCGGGGGTCATAATGAGCAGTTCTTC
TRBV25-1	TRBJ2-7	few	TRBD1	CASSEYFRGQGINEQYF	TGTGCCAGCAGTGAATATTTTAGGGGACAGGGGATCAACGAGCAGTACTTC
TRBV13	TRBJ1-3	few	TRBD1	CASSADRGLSGNTIYF	TGTGCCAGCAGCGCGGACAGGGGGCTTTCAGGAAACACCATATATTTT
TRBV5-5	TRBJ2-7	NA	TRBD1	CASSPGTGTYEQYF	TGTGCCAGCAGCCCCGGGACAGGGACCTACGAGCAGTACTTC
TRBV2	TRBJ1-2	NA	NA	CANQRIYGYTF	TGTGCCAACCAGCGAATTTATGGCTACACCTTC
TRBV4-1	TRBJ2-7	NA	TRBD1	CASSQEELGRTGTLGNEQYF	TGCGCCAGCAGCCAAGAGGAACTAGGGAGGACAGGGACTCTTGGGAACGAGCAGTACTTC
TRBV5-6	TRBJ1-2	NA	NA	CASSPGGRSHGYTF	TGTGCCAGCAGCCCGGGCGGGAGATCCCATGGCTACACCTTC
TRBV6-5	TRBJ2-7	medium-sized	TRBD1	CASSLGQGTYEQYF	TGTGCCAGCAGTTTGGGACAGGGGACCTACGAGCAGTACTTC
TRBV12-5	TRBJ2-7	NA	NA	CASGFSGDSYEQYF	TGTGCTAGTGGTTTCAGTGGTGACAGCTACGAGCAGTACTTC
TRBV19	TRBJ1-5	NA	TRBD1	CASNKPGQGGQPQHF	TGTGCCAGTAACAAACCGGGACAGGGTGGTCAGCCCCAGCATTTT
TRBV7-3	TRBJ2-6	once	NA	CASSLPIEGKTSGANVLTF	TGTGCCAGCAGCTTACCGATCGAGGGCAAGACTTCTGGGGCCAACGTCCTGACTTTC
TRBV19	TRBJ1-1	NA	TRBD1	CASSRDRARDKSFF	TGTGCCAGTAGTAGAGACAGGGCCCGGGACAAGTCTTTCTTT
TRBV6-5	TRBJ1-6	few	TRBD1	CASTPGQPNSPLHF	TGTGCCAGCACCCCGGGACAGCCGAATTCACCCCTCCACTTT
TRBV7-9	TRBJ1-1	once	NA	CASSPGGQKLNTEAFF	TGTGCCAGCAGCCCGGGGGGGCAGAAGCTGAACACTGAAGCTTTCTTT
TRBV4-1	TRBJ1-2	NA	TRBD1	CASSQDGQGAAGYTF	TGCGCCAGCAGCCAAGATGGGCAGGGGGCGGCTGGCTACACCTTC
TRBV30	TRBJ2-7	NA	TRBD1	CAWSVGTAYEQYF	TGTGCCTGGAGTGTTGGGACAGCCTACGAGCAGTACTTC
TRBV13	TRBJ1-2	NA	TRBD1	CASSLEGQGNYGYTF	TGTGCCAGCAGCTTAGAGGGACAGGGGAACTATGGCTACACCTTC
TRBV19	TRBJ1-2	NA	NA	CASSITTASGYTF	TGTGCCAGTAGTATTACCACCGCCAGTGGCTACACCTTC
TRBV11-2	TRBJ2-2	NA	NA	CASSFGGTGELFF	TGTGCCAGCAGCTTCGGAGGGACCGGGGAGCTGTTTTTT
TRBV19	TRBJ1-1	NA	NA	CASPPAGLVGTEAFF	TGTGCAAGCCCGCCGGCGGGGCTGGTTGGCACTGAAGCTTTCTTT
TRBV18	TRBJ2-7	few	TRBD1	CASSPSGTGGVEQYF	TGTGCCAGCTCACCTTCCGGGACAGGGGGCGTCGAGCAGTACTTC
TRBV2	TRBJ1-2	NA	NA	CASNQPPVAYGYTF	TGTGCCAGCAACCAACCCCCAGTCGCCTATGGCTACACCTTC
TRBV7-9	TRBJ1-4	NA	NA	CASSLEQVNEKLFF	TGTGCCAGCAGCTTAGAACAGGTTAATGAAAAACTGTTTTTT
TRBV5-6	TRBJ2-7	NA	TRBD1	CASSPGQGALEQYF	TGTGCCAGCAGCCCGGGACAGGGGGCGTTGGAGCAGTACTTC
TRBV28	TRBJ1-4	NA	TRBD1	CASSAPGQVNEKLFF	TGTGCCAGCTCAGCTCCGGGACAGGTTAATGAAAAACTGTTTTTT
TRBV6-4	TRBJ2-7	NA	TRBD1	CASSEGTVGSYEQYF	TGTGCCAGCAGTGAGGGGACAGTGGGCTCCTACGAGCAGTACTTC
TRBV5-1	TRBJ1-4	NA	NA	CASSLSTGPGEKLFF	TGCGCCAGCAGCTTGTCAACAGGGCCGGGTGAAAAACTGTTTTTT
TRBV24-1	TRBJ2-7	NA	NA	CATSDSDPPGAYEQYF	TGTGCCACCAGTGATTCAGACCCACCGGGGGCCTACGAGCAGTACTTC
TRBV6-1	TRBJ1-5	NA	NA	CASSEGTHNSNQPQHF	TGTGCCAGCAGTGAAGGAACACATAATAGCAATCAGCCCCAGCATTTT
TRBV3-1/TRBV3-2	TRBJ2-1	NA	NA	CASTVGSSYNEQFF	TGTGCCAGCACCGTCGGGAGCTCCTACAATGAGCAGTTCTTC
TRBV4-1	TRBJ2-7	NA	NA	CASSPRDVSSAQYF	TGCGCCAGCAGCCCGCGGGACGTTTCATCCGCGCAGTACTTC
TRBV27	TRBJ2-7	NA	TRBD2	CASSLRSSGGGEQYF	TGTGCCAGCAGTTTACGTTCTAGCGGGGGAGGCGAGCAGTACTTC
TRBV28	TRBJ2-7	NA	NA	CASRSGSSSYEQYF	TGTGCCAGCAGGTCGGGTTCCAGCTCCTACGAGCAGTACTTC
TRBV9	TRBJ1-1	NA	NA	CASSPHRVPNTEAFF	TGTGCCAGCAGCCCCCACAGGGTGCCGAACACTGAAGCTTTCTTT
TRBV10-1	TRBJ1-1	NA	NA	CASLCKRGATEAFF	TGCGCCAGCTTATGCAAACGGGGGGCCACTGAAGCTTTCTTT
TRBV21-1	TRBJ2-7	NA	NA	CASSKVASGRPPGCEQYF	TGTGCCAGCAGCAAAGTCGCTAGCGGGCGGCCCCCTGGGTGCGAGCAGTACTTC